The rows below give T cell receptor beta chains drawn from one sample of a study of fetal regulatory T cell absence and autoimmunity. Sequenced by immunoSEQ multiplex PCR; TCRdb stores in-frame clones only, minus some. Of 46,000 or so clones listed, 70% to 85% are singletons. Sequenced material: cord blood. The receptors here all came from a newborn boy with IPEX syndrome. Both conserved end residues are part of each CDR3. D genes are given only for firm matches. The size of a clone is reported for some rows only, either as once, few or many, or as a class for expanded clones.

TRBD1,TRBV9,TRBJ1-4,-,CASSEQDRSTNEKLFF,TGTGCCAGCAGCGAACAGGACAGGTCAACTAATGAAAAACTGTTTTTT
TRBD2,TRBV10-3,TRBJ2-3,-,CAISQREGPDTQYF,TGTGCCATCTCCCAGCGGGAGGGGCCAGATACGCAGTATTTT
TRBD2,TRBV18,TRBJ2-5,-,CASSPPDGGGETQYF,TGTGCCAGCTCACCACCGGACGGGGGGGGAGAGACCCAGTACTTC
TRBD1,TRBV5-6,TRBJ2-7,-,CASSLGTGGYEQYF,TGTGCCAGCAGTCTAGGGACAGGGGGCTACGAGCAGTACTTC
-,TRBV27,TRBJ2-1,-,CASSLTPYNEQFF,TGTGCCAGCAGTTTAACGCCATACAATGAGCAGTTCTTC
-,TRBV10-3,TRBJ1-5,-,CAISEGSNQPQHF,TGTGCCATCAGTGAGGGGAGCAATCAGCCCCAGCATTTT
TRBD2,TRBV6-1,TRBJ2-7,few,CASSEAAWASGRTNEQYF,TGTGCCAGCAGTGAAGCGGCCTGGGCTAGCGGGAGAACGAACGAGCAGTACTTC
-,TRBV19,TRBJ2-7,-,CASSISHGYPIAYEQYF,TGTGCCAGTAGTATATCCCATGGGTATCCCATTGCCTACGAGCAGTACTTC
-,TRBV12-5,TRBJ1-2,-,CASGLVPRWDGYTF,TGTGCTAGTGGTTTGGTACCCCGTTGGGACGGCTACACCTTC
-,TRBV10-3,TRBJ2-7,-,CAIRDGYEQYF,TGTGCCATTAGAGACGGCTACGAGCAGTACTTC
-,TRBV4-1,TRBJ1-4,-,CASSQIFTSGKLFF,TGCGCCAGCAGCCAGATATTTACCTCGGGAAAACTGTTTTTT